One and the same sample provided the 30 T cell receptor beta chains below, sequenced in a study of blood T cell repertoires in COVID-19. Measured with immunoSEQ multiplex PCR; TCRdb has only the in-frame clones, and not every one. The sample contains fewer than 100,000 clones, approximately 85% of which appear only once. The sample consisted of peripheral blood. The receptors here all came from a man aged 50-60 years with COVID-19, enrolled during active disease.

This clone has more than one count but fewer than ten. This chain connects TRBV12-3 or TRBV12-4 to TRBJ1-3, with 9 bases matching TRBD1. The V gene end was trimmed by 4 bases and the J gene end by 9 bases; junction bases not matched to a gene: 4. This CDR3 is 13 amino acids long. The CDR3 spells CASSSGQGVTIYF. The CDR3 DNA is TGTGCCAGCAGTTCGGGACAGGGCGTCACCATATATTTT.

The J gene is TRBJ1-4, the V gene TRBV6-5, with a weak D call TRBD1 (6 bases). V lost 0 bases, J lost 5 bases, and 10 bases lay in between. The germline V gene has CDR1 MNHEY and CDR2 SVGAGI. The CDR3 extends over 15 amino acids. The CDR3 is CASSYSGGANEKLFF. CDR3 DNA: TGTGCCAGCAGTTACTCGGGGGGGGCAAATGAAAAACTGTTTTTT.

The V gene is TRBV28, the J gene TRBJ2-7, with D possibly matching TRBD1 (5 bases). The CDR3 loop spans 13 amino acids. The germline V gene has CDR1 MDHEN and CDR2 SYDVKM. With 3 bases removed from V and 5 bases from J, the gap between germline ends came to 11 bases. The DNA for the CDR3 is TGTGCCAGCAGTTTGTCAGGGCGAGACGAGCAGTACTTC. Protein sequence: CASSLSGRDEQYF. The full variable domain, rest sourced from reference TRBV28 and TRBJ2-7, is DVKVTQSSRYLVKRTGEKVFLECVQDMDHENMFWYRQDPGLGLRLIYFSYDVKMKEKGDIPEGYSVSREKKERFSLILESASTNQTSMYLCASSLSGRDEQYFGPGTRLTVT.

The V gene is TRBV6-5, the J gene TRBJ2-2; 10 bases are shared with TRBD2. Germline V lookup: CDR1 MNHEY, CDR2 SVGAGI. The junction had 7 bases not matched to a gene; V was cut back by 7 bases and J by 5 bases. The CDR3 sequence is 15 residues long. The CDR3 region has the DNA TGTGCCAGCAACCCAGCGGGAGGGGGTACCGGGGAGCTGTTTTTT. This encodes CASNPAGGGTGELFF.

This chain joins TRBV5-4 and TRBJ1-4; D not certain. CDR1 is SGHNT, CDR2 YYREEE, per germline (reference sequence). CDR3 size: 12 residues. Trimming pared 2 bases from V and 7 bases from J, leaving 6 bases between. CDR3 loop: CASSFFGEKLFF. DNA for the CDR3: TGTGCCAGCAGCTTTTTCGGTGAAAAACTGTTTTTT. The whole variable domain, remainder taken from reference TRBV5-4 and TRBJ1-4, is ETGVTQSPTHLIKTRGQQVTLRCSSQSGHNTVSWYQQALGQGPQFIFQYYREEENGRGNFPPRFSGLQFPNYSSELNVNALELDDSALYLCASSFFGEKLFFGSGTQLSVL.

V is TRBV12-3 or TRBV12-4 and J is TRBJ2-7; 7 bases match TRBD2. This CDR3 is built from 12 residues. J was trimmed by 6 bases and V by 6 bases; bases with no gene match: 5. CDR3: CASSPGLVEQYF. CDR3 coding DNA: TGTGCCAGCAGCCCTGGACTAGTCGAGCAGTACTTC.

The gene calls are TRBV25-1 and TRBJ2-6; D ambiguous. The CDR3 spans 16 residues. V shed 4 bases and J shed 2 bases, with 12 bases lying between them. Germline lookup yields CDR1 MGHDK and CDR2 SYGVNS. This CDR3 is CASSASQAPGANVLTF. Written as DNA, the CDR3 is TGTGCCAGCAGTGCCTCCCAGGCTCCTGGGGCCAACGTCCTGACTTTC.

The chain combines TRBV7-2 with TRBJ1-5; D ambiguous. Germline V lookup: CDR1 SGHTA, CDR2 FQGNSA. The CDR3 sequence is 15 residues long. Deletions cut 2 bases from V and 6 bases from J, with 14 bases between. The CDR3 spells CASSLYRGGRQPQHF. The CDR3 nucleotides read TGTGCCAGCAGCTTATACCGGGGAGGGCGTCAGCCCCAGCATTTT.

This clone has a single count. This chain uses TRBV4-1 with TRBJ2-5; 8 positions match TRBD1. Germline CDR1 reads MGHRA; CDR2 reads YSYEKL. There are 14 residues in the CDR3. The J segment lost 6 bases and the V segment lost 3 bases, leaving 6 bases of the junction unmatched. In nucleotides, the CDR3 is TGCGCCAGCAGCCAGGCAGGGGGCGGAAAGACCCAGTACTTC. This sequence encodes CASSQAGGGKTQYF.

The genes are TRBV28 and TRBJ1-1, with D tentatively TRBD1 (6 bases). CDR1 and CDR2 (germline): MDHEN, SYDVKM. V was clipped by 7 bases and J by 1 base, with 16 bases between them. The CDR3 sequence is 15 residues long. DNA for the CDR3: TGTGCCAGCAACCCGCGGGGGCAGGGGAACACTGAAGCTTTCTTT. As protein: CASNPRGQGNTEAFF.

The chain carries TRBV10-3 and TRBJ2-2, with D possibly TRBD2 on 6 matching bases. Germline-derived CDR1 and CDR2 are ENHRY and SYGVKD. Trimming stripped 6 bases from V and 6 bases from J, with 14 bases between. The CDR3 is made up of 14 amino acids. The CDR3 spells CAISDFTSPGELFF. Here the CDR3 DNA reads TGTGCCATCAGCGATTTTACTAGCCCCGGGGAGCTGTTTTTT.

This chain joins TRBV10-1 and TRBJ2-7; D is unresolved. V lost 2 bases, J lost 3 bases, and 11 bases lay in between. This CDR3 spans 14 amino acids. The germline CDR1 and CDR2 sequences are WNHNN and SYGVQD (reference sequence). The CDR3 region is CASSELGSHYEQYF. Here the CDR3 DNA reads TGCGCCAGCAGTGAGCTAGGAAGCCACTACGAGCAGTACTTC.

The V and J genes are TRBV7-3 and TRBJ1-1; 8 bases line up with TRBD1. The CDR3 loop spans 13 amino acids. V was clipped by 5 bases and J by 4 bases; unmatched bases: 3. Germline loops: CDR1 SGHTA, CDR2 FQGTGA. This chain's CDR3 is CASSRTGRTEAFF. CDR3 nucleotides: TGTGCCAGCAGCCGGACAGGGCGCACTGAAGCTTTCTTT.

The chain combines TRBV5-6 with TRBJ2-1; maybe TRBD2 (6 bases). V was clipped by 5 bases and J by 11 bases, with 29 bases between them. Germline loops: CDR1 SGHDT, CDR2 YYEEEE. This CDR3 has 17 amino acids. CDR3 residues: CASRSTQGGGPPLQQFF. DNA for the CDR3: TGTGCCAGCAGGTCTACCCAGGGTGGAGGGCCCCCCTTGCAGCAGTTCTTC.

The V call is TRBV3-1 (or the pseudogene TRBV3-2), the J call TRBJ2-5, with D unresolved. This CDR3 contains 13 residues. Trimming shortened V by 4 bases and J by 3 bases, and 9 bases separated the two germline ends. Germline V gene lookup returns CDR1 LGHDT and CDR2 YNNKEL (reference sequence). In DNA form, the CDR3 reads TGTGCCAGCAGCCTCTCAGGAAAAGAGACCCAGTACTTC. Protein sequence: CASSLSGKETQYF.

The CDR3 sequence is CASSRTSGSLNEQFF. The CDR3 DNA follows: TGTGCCAGCAGCAGGACTAGCGGGAGCCTAAATGAGCAGTTCTTC. The chain combines TRBV27 with TRBJ2-1; TRBD2 matches at 13 bases. The CDR3 is 15 residues long. Per germline, CDR1 MNHEY and CDR2 SMNVEV (reference sequence). V trimming: 6 bases; J trimming: 7 bases; junction bases outside the gene matches: 6.

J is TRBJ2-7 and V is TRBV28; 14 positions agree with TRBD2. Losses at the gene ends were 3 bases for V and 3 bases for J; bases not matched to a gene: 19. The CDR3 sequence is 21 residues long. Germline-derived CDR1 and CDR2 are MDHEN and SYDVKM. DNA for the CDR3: TGTGCCAGCAGTTTTCTCTTTGCCGGGACTAGCGGGAGATCTAGGGGCTACGAGCAGTACTTC. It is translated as CASSFLFAGTSGRSRGYEQYF.

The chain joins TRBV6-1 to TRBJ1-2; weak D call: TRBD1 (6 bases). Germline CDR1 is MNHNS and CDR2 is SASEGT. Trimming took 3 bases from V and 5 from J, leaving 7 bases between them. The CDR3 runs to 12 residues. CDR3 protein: CASSDRGYGYTF. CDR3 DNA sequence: TGTGCCAGCAGTGACAGGGGTTATGGCTACACCTTC.

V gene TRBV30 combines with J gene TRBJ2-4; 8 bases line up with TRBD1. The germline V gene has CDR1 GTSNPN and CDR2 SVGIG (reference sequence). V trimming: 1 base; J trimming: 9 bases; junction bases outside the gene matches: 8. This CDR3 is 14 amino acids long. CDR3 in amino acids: CAWSGGQESSIQYF. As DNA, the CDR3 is TGTGCCTGGAGTGGGGGACAGGAGAGTAGCATTCAGTACTTC.

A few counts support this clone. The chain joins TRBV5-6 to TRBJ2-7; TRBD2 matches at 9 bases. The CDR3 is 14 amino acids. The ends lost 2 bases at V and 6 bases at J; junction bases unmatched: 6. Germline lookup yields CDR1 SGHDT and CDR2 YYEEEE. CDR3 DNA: TGTGCCAGCAGCTTCCCGGGACTAGCAGTCGAGCAGTACTTC. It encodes CASSFPGLAVEQYF.

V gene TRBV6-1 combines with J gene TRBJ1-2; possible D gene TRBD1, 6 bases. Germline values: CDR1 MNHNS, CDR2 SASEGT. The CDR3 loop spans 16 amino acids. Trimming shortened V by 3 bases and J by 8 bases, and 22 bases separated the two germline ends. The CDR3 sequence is CASSEAGTQPIWGYTF. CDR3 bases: TGTGCCAGCAGTGAGGCCGGGACACAACCTATCTGGGGCTACACCTTC.

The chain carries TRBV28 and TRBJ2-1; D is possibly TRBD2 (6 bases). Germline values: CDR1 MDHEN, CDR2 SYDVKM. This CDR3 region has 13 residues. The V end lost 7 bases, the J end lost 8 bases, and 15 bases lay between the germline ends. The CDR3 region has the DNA TGTGCCAGCATTCTCCCCGGGGGATATGAGCAGTTCTTC. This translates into CASILPGGYEQFF.

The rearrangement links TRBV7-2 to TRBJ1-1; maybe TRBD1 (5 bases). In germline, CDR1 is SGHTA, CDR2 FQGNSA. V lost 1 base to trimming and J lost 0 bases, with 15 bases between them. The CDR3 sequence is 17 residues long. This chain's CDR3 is CASSLGGEGGLNTEAFF. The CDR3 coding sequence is TGTGCCAGCAGCTTAGGAGGGGAGGGCGGTTTGAACACTGAAGCTTTCTTT.

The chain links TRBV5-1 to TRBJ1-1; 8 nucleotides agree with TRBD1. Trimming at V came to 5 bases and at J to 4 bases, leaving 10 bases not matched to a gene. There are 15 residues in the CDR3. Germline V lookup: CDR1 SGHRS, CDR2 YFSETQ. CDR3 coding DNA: TGCGCCAGCAGATCATTCGGGACAGGCAGCACTGAAGCTTTCTTT. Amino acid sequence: CASRSFGTGSTEAFF.

The CDR3 DNA sequence: TGTGCCAGCAGCCAAGATGGGACAGGGGCGAATTCACCCCTCCACTTT. This sequence encodes CASSQDGTGANSPLHF. The rearrangement uses TRBV4-2 and TRBJ1-6, with 10 bases aligning to TRBD1. Germline V gene sequence: CDR1 LGHNA, CDR2 YNFKEQ. This CDR3 is built from 16 residues. After removal of 0 bases from V and 7 bases from J, the junction contained 3 bases not matched to a gene.

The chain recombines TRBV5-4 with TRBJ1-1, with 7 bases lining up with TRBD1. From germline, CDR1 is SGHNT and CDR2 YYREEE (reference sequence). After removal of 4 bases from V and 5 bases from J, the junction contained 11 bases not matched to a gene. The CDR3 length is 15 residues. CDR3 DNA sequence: TGTGCCAGCAGCCGAAGACAGGGTGCGGTGACTGAAGCTTTCTTT. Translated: CASSRRQGAVTEAFF.

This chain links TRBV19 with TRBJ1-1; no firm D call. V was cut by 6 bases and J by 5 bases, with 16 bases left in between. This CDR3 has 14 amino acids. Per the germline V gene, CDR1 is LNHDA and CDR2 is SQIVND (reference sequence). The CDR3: CASSPPRVRTEAFF. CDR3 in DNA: TGTGCCAGTAGCCCACCGAGGGTAAGGACTGAAGCTTTCTTT.

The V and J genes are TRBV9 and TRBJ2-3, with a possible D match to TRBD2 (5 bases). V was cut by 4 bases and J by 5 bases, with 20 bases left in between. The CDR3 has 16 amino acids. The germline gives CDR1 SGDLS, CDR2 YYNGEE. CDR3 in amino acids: CASSLMGGGMGDTQYF. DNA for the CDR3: TGTGCCAGCAGCCTCATGGGCGGAGGTATGGGAGATACGCAGTATTTT.

CDR3 nucleotide sequence: TGCGCCAGCAGCCAAGCGACTAGCGGGAGGGCCGGAGATACGCAGTATTTT. Protein product: CASSQATSGRAGDTQYF. This chain connects TRBV4-3 to TRBJ2-3, with 14 nucleotides matching TRBD2. J lost 5 bases, V lost 1 base, and 5 bases had no gene match. Per the germline V gene, CDR1 is LGHNA and CDR2 is YSLEER. The CDR3 is 17 amino acids.

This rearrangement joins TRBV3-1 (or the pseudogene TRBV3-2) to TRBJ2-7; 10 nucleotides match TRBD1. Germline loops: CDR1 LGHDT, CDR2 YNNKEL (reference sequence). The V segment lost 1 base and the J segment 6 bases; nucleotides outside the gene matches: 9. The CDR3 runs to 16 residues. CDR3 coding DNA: TGTGCCAGCAGCCAAGGGGTTGGACAGGGGGTAGCCGAGCAGTACTTC. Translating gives CASSQGVGQGVAEQYF.